Listed here is a single TCR beta chain. Its specificity is unknown. These data come from a study of T-cell reconstitution after alpha-beta-depleted transplantation in children. Study-wide results and caveats: The high TCRbeta diversity at day 60 in some patients came from surviving recipient T cells and thymic progenitors. Several hundred graft clones that had expanded were reportedly the source of alpha-beta T cells about two months after transplant. T-cell counts and diversity at one year following transplant were attributed mainly to newly produced T cells.

Unique molecular identifiers were incorporated into the prepared TCRbeta library. TCRdb re-analysed the PCR reads in MiXCR, keeping a single row per CDR3 protein. The sample carries a few thousand distinct CDR3 sequences, about 26% recorded once. This clonotype originated in a male patient under 10 years old who had a stem cell transplant for acute lymphoblastic leukemia, so the T cells may come from the graft donor. This specimen consisted of PBMCs, mostly from graft donor cells, obtained 60 days after TCRalphabeta/CD19-depleted stem cell transplant.

CDR3 nucleotide sequence: TGTGCCAGCAGAGTCCCCGGAGGGCCGGGCGCAGATACGCAGTATTTT. It specifies CASRVPGGPGADTQYF. The gene calls are TRBV7-9 and TRBJ2-3; possible D gene TRBD2, 6 bases. The V gene's germline CDR1 is SEHNR and CDR2 FQNEAQ (reference sequence). There are 16 residues in the CDR3. V was clipped by 6 bases and J by 4 bases, with 20 bases between them.